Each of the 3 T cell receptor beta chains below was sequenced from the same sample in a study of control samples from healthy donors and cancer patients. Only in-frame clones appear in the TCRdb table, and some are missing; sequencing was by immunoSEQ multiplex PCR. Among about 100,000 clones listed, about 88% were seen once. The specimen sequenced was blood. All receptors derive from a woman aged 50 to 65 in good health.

The CDR3 coding sequence is TGTGCCAGCTCACCAAAATCTGCGGGACTAGCGGTTACCGGGGAGCTGTTTTTT. This sequence encodes CASSPKSAGLAVTGELFF. The rearrangement uses TRBV18 and TRBJ2-2; 11 nucleotides align to TRBD2. CDR1 and CDR2 from the germline V gene are KGHSH and LQKENI. After removal of 2 bases from V and 5 bases from J, the junction contained 10 bases not matched to a gene. The CDR3 sequence is 18 residues long.

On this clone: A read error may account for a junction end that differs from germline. CDR3 in amino acids: CASSLLGGDQETQYF. The CDR3 DNA reads as TGTGCCAGCAGTTTATTAGGCGGGGACCAGGAGACCCAGTACTTC. The chain is built from TRBV27 and TRBJ2-5, with a weak D call TRBD2 (6 bases). The germline V gene encodes CDR1 MNHEY and CDR2 SMNVEV (reference sequence). The CDR3 is 15 amino acids.

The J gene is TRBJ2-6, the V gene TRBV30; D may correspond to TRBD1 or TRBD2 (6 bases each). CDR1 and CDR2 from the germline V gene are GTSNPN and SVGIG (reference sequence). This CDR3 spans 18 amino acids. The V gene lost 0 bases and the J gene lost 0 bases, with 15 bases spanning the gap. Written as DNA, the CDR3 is TGTGCCTGGAGTGTATTAGGGGGGTTAAACTCTGGGGCCAACGTCCTGACTTTC. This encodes CAWSVLGGLNSGANVLTF.